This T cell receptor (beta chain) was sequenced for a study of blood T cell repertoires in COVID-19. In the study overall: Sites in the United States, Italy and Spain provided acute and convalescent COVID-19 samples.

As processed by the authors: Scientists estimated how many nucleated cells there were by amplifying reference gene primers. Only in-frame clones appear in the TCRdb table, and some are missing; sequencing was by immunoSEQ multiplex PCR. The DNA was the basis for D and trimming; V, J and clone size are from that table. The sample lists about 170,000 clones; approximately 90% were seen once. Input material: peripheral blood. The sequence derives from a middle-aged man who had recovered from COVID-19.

The CDR3 is CASSPRQGRNGKEKLFF. CDR3 DNA sequence: TGTGCCAGCAGCCCCCGACAGGGGCGAAACGGGAAAGAAAAACTGTTTTTT. The gene calls are TRBV7-2 and TRBJ1-4; 8 bases are shared with TRBD1. The junction had 16 bases not matched to a gene; V was cut back by 5 bases and J by 8 bases. Germline CDR1 SGHTA, CDR2 FQGNSA. The CDR3 is made up of 17 amino acids. The variable domain in full, completed from reference TRBV7-2 and TRBJ1-4, reads GAGVSQSPSNKVTEKGKDVELRCDPISGHTALYWYRQSLGQGLEFLIYFQGNSAPDKSGLPSDRFSAERTGGSVSTLTIQRTQQEDSAVYLCASSPRQGRNGKEKLFFGSGTQLSVL.